This is a list of T cell receptor beta chains from one sample in a study of blood T cells in healthy people across ages. Via MiXCR, TCRdb re-called the 5' RACE reads, giving one row per CDR3 protein. Of some 1,500,000 distinct CDR3 sequences listed, approximately 43% are singletons. The sequencing input was blood. The receptors shown here come from a woman aged 18 to 35 in good health. Each CDR3 is given with its conserved first and last residue. The order of the fields is D gene, V gene, CDR3 length, clone size, J gene, CDR3 protein, CDR3 DNA. D genes are given only for firm matches. Part of the rows lack a size; the others show once, few, many or a class for expanded clones.

>-|TRBV4-3|15|-|TRBJ1-2
CASSQMRLFNYGYTF
TGCGCCAGCAGCCAAATGAGACTATTTAACTATGGCTACACCTTC
>-|TRBV4-3|15|many|TRBJ2-3
CASSQERGGSDTQYF
TGCGCCAGCAGCCAAGAGAGGGGTGGTTCAGATACGCAGTATTTT
>-|TRBV9|15|-|TRBJ1-2
CASSASDWPNYGYTF
TGTGCCAGCAGCGCCTCAGATTGGCCGAACTATGGCTACACCTTC
>-|TRBV6-6|13|many|TRBJ2-5
CASKPGNQETQYF
TGTGCCAGCAAGCCCGGAAACCAAGAGACCCAGTACTTC
>TRBD1|TRBV7-9|16|-|TRBJ1-4
CASSLTGGNTNEKLFF
TGTGCCAGCAGCCTAACAGGGGGGAATACTAATGAAAAACTGTTTTTT
>-|TRBV25-1|14|-|TRBJ1-6
CASSESRSNSPLHF
TGTGCCAGCAGTGAGAGTCGTTCTAATTCACCCCTCCACTTT
>TRBD1|TRBV5-1|17|-|TRBJ2-7
CASSSTPMDRTAYEQYF
TGCGCCAGCAGCTCAACGCCGATGGACAGGACGGCCTACGAGCAGTACTTC
>-|TRBV3-1|16|-|TRBJ2-7
CASSQEIPAGTGEQYF
TGTGCCAGCAGCCAAGAAATCCCGGCAGGGACCGGGGAGCAGTACTTC
>TRBD1|TRBV29-1|15|few|TRBJ2-1
CSVDVTGDVYNEQFF
TGCAGCGTTGACGTTACAGGGGATGTCTACAATGAGCAGTTCTTC
>TRBD2|TRBV28|12|few|TRBJ2-5
CASKLAEETQYF
TGTGCCAGCAAACTAGCGGAAGAGACCCAGTACTTC
>-|TRBV4-1|16|once|TRBJ1-1
CASSQGIWAGDSEAFF
TGCGCCAGCAGCCAAGGAATATGGGCCGGGGATTCTGAAGCTTTCTTT
>TRBD2|TRBV20-1|17|-|TRBJ2-7
CSARDIDSGLADYEQYF
TGCAGTGCTAGAGATATAGACTCGGGGCTAGCGGATTACGAGCAGTACTTC
>-|TRBV5-1|15|-|TRBJ2-5
CASSLGRKIQETQYF
TGCGCCAGCAGCCTGGGACGGAAGATCCAAGAGACCCAGTACTTC
>-|TRBV3-1|13|few|TRBJ2-4
CASSQTRRGDQYF
TGTGCCAGCAGCCAAACAAGACGGGGCGATCAGTACTTC
>-|TRBV12-3/TRBV12-4|14|-|TRBJ2-1
CASSLMNGVSEQFF
TGTGCCAGCAGTTTAATGAACGGGGTTAGTGAGCAGTTCTTC
>-|TRBV29-1|15|-|TRBJ2-2
CSVGTGVSNTGELFF
TGCAGCGTAGGAACGGGGGTTTCGAACACCGGGGAGCTGTTTTTT
>TRBD1|TRBV20-1|12|few|TRBJ1-4
CSAHRGNEKLFF
TGCAGTGCTCACAGGGGAAATGAAAAACTGTTTTTT
>-|TRBV4-1|16|-|TRBJ1-2
CASSQVVAGRGYGYTF
TGCGCCAGCAGCCAAGTCGTAGCAGGGCGAGGCTATGGCTACACCTTC
>-|TRBV12-5|15|-|TRBJ2-7
CASGLNPGVVPEQYF
TGTGCTAGTGGTTTGAACCCAGGGGTTGTTCCCGAGCAGTACTTC
>-|TRBV7-9|14|-|TRBJ2-7
CANSRESSYKEQYF
TGTGCCAACTCTCGGGAGAGCTCCTACAAGGAGCAGTACTTC
>TRBD1|TRBV5-1|16|-|TRBJ1-6
CASSSLGDSHNSPLHF
TGCGCCAGCAGCTCCCTCGGGGACAGCCATAATTCACCCCTCCACTTT
>TRBD1|TRBV10-3|15|-|TRBJ1-1
CAISEAQRDRGRAFF
TGTGCCATCAGTGAGGCACAGCGTGACAGGGGTCGAGCTTTCTTT
>-|TRBV13|16|-|TRBJ1-1
CASSLAQRQQNTEAFF
TGTGCCAGCAGCCTGGCCCAACGACAGCAGAACACTGAAGCTTTCTTT
>TRBD1|TRBV16|13|few|TRBJ1-2
CASSHQGDYGYTF
TGTGCCAGCAGCCATCAGGGGGACTATGGCTACACCTTC
>-|TRBV5-1|15|-|TRBJ2-5
CASSLLATGKETQYF
TGCGCCAGCAGCTTGTTGGCCACAGGGAAAGAGACCCAGTACTTC
>TRBD1|TRBV29-1|14|-|TRBJ2-7
CSGIPRDSSYEQYF
TGCAGCGGCATTCCCCGGGACAGCTCCTACGAGCAGTACTTC
>TRBD2|TRBV2|14|few|TRBJ2-4
CASSGLAGGHEQYF
TGTGCCAGCAGTGGACTAGCGGGGGGGCATGAGCAGTACTTC
>-|TRBV29-1|13|few|TRBJ1-1
CSVGHTLNTEAFF
TGCAGCGTTGGGCACACATTGAACACTGAAGCTTTCTTT
>-|TRBV9|14|-|TRBJ2-1
CASSVGRDYNEQFF
TGTGCCAGCAGCGTAGGCCGGGACTACAATGAGCAGTTCTTC
>-|TRBV5-6|15|-|TRBJ2-4
CASSPLGEGQNIQYF
TGTGCCAGCAGCCCCTTAGGAGAAGGCCAAAACATTCAGTACTTC
>TRBD1|TRBV29-1|11|-|TRBJ1-3
CSAGQGHTIYF
TGCAGCGCTGGACAGGGGCACACCATATATTTT
>TRBD1|TRBV28|15|-|TRBJ2-5
CAIRSLGTGDNEQYF
TGTGCCATCCGATCCCTGGGGACAGGGGACAATGAGCAGTACTTC
>-|TRBV4-2|17|few|TRBJ1-6
CASSKDSGTLRNSPLHF
TGTGCCAGCAGCAAAGATTCGGGGACCCTCAGGAATTCACCCCTCCACTTT
>-|TRBV7-9|13|-|TRBJ1-2
CASSRRTEYGYTF
TGTGCCAGCAGCCGACGGACAGAATATGGCTACACCTTC
>TRBD1|TRBV6-6|14|-|TRBJ1-1
CASKQGAGGVEAFF
TGTGCCAGCAAGCAGGGTGCAGGGGGCGTTGAAGCTTTCTTT
>-|TRBV4-1|16|-|TRBJ2-2
CASSQEYPPNTGELFF
TGCGCCAGCAGCCAAGAGTACCCCCCGAACACCGGGGAGCTGTTTTTT
>-|TRBV6-4|16|-|TRBJ2-5
CASSEMETGARNEQYF
TGTGCCAGCAGTGAAATGGAGACTGGAGCTAGGAATGAGCAGTACTTC
>-|TRBV27|15|-|TRBJ1-2
CASSSPGTLRYGYTF
TGTGCCAGCAGTTCCCCCGGGACACTGCGCTATGGCTACACCTTC
>-|TRBV5-1|14|few|TRBJ1-1
CASSLDGGYTEAFF
TGCGCCAGCAGCTTGGACGGGGGATACACTGAAGCTTTCTTT
>TRBD1|TRBV30|15|-|TRBJ1-6
CAWRRTGGLDSPLHF
TGTGCCTGGAGGAGGACAGGGGGCTTGGATTCACCCCTCCACTTT
>-|TRBV7-6|13|few|TRBJ2-1
CASSLMGRNEQFF
TGTGCCAGCAGCTTAATGGGGCGCAATGAGCAGTTCTTC
>-|TRBV9|12|few|TRBJ1-2
CASNGNDDGYTF
TGTGCCAGCAACGGCAATGATGATGGCTACACCTTC
>-|TRBV7-2|15|-|TRBJ2-7
CASSSPGEGGYEQYF
TGTGCCAGCAGCTCCCCCGGGGAGGGGGGATACGAGCAGTACTTC
>-|TRBV7-9|16|once|TRBJ1-1
CASSSSTGTHPRAAFF
TGTGCCAGCAGCTCGTCCACCGGGACCCACCCCCGTGCAGCTTTCTTT
>-|TRBV27|15|few|TRBJ2-5
CASSLFAGAKETQYF
TGTGCCAGCAGTTTATTTGCGGGGGCTAAAGAGACCCAGTACTTC
>TRBD2|TRBV5-4|15|-|TRBJ2-7
CASSLGVSGRYEQYF
TGTGCCAGCAGCTTGGGGGTTAGCGGGAGGTACGAGCAGTACTTC
>-|TRBV27|15|few|TRBJ1-4
CASRAGGATNEKLFF
TGTGCCAGCAGGGCGGGAGGGGCAACTAATGAAAAACTGTTTTTT
>-|TRBV4-3|14|-|TRBJ2-2
CASSQVLGFGELFF
TGCGCCAGCAGCCAAGTTTTGGGTTTCGGGGAGCTGTTTTTT
>TRBD2|TRBV20-1|17|-|TRBJ2-3
CSARGGTSGRWVDTQYF
TGCAGTGCTAGAGGGGGGACTAGCGGGAGGTGGGTAGATACGCAGTATTTT
>-|TRBV29-1|16|-|TRBJ1-2
CSVEDLARGANYDYTF
TGCAGCGTTGAAGATCTCGCCAGGGGTGCTAACTATGACTACACCTTC
>-|TRBV5-1|13|-|TRBJ1-1
CTERGYQGTEAFF
TGCACCGAGAGGGGGTACCAGGGCACTGAAGCTTTCTTT
>-|TRBV29-1|11|many|TRBJ2-1
CSVFLDNEQFF
TGCAGCGTATTTCTTGACAATGAGCAGTTCTTC
>TRBD2|TRBV28|16|-|TRBJ2-5
CASSPLSSGRRLAQYF
TGTGCCAGCAGCCCTTTATCCAGCGGGAGAAGGTTGGCGCAGTACTTC
>-|TRBV7-9|13|once|TRBJ1-5
CASSPGFRQPQHF
TGTGCCAGCAGCCCAGGGTTTCGACAGCCCCAGCATTTT
>TRBD2|TRBV11-2|14|few|TRBJ2-1
CASSPPRLAWEQFF
TGTGCCAGCAGCCCGCCCCGACTAGCTTGGGAGCAGTTCTTC
>-|TRBV7-9|15|few|TRBJ2-1
CASSLEGTLDNEQFF
TGTGCCAGCAGCTTAGAGGGGACACTAGACAATGAGCAGTTCTTC
>-|TRBV6-5|15|-|TRBJ1-1
CASSYSTRASTEAFF
TGTGCCAGCAGTTACTCGACCAGGGCGAGTACTGAAGCTTTCTTT
>TRBD1|TRBV27|13|few|TRBJ2-7
CASSLGQEYEQYF
TGTGCCAGCAGTTTAGGACAGGAGTACGAGCAGTACTTC
>-|TRBV10-3|14|few|TRBJ2-7
CAISESASRSQQYF
TGTGCCATCAGTGAGTCAGCCTCCCGGAGTCAGCAGTACTTC
>-|TRBV29-1|12|-|TRBJ2-7
CSVVSAGYEQYF
TGCAGCGTTGTGTCGGCGGGGTACGAGCAGTACTTC